A selection of T cell receptor beta chains follows, all from one sample in a study of Graves' ophthalmopathy and Graves' hyperthyroidism. MiXCR, applied by TCRdb to the multiplex PCR reads, yields one record per CDR3 protein. The sample records some 200,000 distinct CDR3 sequences, under 30% being singletons. Sequences were obtained from peripheral blood. These receptors all come from a man aged 50 or older with Graves' ophthalmopathy. Both conserved end residues are part of each CDR3. D genes are given only for firm matches. Size tells how often a clone was seen (once, few, many) or the class of an expanded clone, and some rows leave it out.

>.|TRBV12-3/TRBV12-4|TRBJ1-5|TRBD1
CASSPPGQGANQPQHF
TGTGCCAGCAGCCCCCCGGGACAGGGGGCCAATCAGCCCCAGCATTTT
>.|TRBV6-1|TRBJ1-1|.
CASSAAGNTEAFF
TGTGCCAGCAGTGCAGCAGGGAACACTGAAGCTTTCTTT
>many|TRBV11-2|TRBJ2-7|TRBD2
CASSTPTGLAEYEQYF
TGTGCCAGCAGCACCCCCACGGGACTAGCGGAGTACGAGCAGTACTTC
>.|TRBV12-3/TRBV12-4|TRBJ1-5|.
CASRGFGDSGDQPQHF
TGTGCCAGCCGTGGTTTCGGGGATTCGGGGGATCAGCCCCAGCATTTT
>many|TRBV3-1|TRBJ2-7|.
CASSQGLVTYEQYF
TGTGCCAGCAGCCAAGGTCTAGTTACCTACGAGCAGTACTTC
>many|TRBV5-1|TRBJ1-1|.
CASSLDAGTEAFF
TGCGCCAGCAGCTTGGATGCGGGCACTGAAGCTTTCTTT
>many|TRBV7-2|TRBJ2-1|TRBD2
CASSLQTSGAYNEQFF
TGTGCCAGCAGCTTACAGACTAGCGGGGCCTACAATGAGCAGTTCTTC
>few|TRBV6-1|TRBJ1-1|.
CASGNMNTEAFF
TGTGCCAGCGGAAATATGAACACTGAAGCTTTCTTT
>once|TRBV19|TRBJ1-5|TRBD1
CASSLRDRDSNQPQHF
TGTGCCAGTAGTCTCCGTGACAGGGATAGCAATCAGCCCCAGCATTTT
>many|TRBV5-1|TRBJ2-2|.
CASSLRTDAGELFF
TGCGCCAGCAGCTTGAGGACTGACGCCGGGGAGCTGTTTTTT
>many|TRBV20-1|TRBJ1-1|TRBD1
CSARDRLVNTEAFF
TGCAGTGCACGGGACAGGCTGGTGAACACTGAAGCTTTCTTT
>many|TRBV15|TRBJ1-5|.
CATSGGTGRFQPQHF
TGTGCCACCAGCGGGGGAACAGGGAGATTTCAGCCCCAGCATTTT
>.|TRBV6-1|TRBJ1-1|.
CASSETPTNTEAFF
TGTGCCAGCAGTGAAACACCTACGAACACTGAAGCTTTCTTT
>many|TRBV27|TRBJ1-5|.
CASSRNSVVNQPQHF
TGTGCCAGCAGTCGAAATAGCGTAGTAAATCAGCCCCAGCATTTT
>.|TRBV15|TRBJ2-7|TRBD2
CATSRGLADTYEQYF
TGTGCCACCAGCAGAGGACTAGCGGATACCTACGAGCAGTACTTC
>many|TRBV20-1|TRBJ2-5|.
CSARDRPLQETQYF
TGCAGTGCTAGAGATCGTCCCCTCCAAGAGACCCAGTACTTC
>many|TRBV28|TRBJ1-5|.
CASSPSGVKPQHF
TGTGCCAGCAGCCCCTCGGGCGTAAAGCCCCAGCATTTT
>.|TRBV4-3|TRBJ2-2|.
CASSPYKAGELFF
TGCGCCAGCAGCCCGTACAAAGCCGGGGAGCTGTTTTTT
>many|TRBV28|TRBJ2-5|.
CASSLTYAQETQYF
TGTGCCAGCAGTTTAACGTACGCCCAAGAGACCCAGTACTTC
>once|TRBV6-2/TRBV6-3|TRBJ2-6|.
CATSDREAGANVLTF
TGTGCCACCAGTGATCGCGAGGCTGGGGCCAACGTCCTGACTTTC
>.|TRBV6-2/TRBV6-3|TRBJ1-1|TRBD1
CASSDPGGTEAFF
TGTGCCAGCAGTGACCCAGGGGGCACTGAAGCTTTCTTT
>.|TRBV6-5|TRBJ2-7|TRBD1
CASSYSGQGVYEQYF
TGTGCCAGCAGTTACTCGGGACAGGGGGTATACGAGCAGTACTTC
>many|TRBV2|TRBJ1-5|.
CASRAGGPPQPQHF
TGTGCCAGCAGAGCCGGAGGGCCCCCTCAGCCCCAGCATTTT
>many|TRBV28|TRBJ1-2|.
CASSIADTGAGYGYTF
TGTGCCAGCAGTATAGCGGACACGGGTGCCGGGTATGGCTACACCTTC
>many|TRBV6-1|TRBJ1-1|.
CASSVPRATGTEAFF
TGTGCCAGCAGTGTCCCTCGGGCAACCGGCACTGAAGCTTTCTTT
>.|TRBV11-2|TRBJ2-7|.
CASSFSSVSYEQYF
TGTGCCAGCAGCTTTTCCAGCGTATCCTACGAGCAGTACTTC
>many|TRBV29-1|TRBJ1-2|.
CSVSGVGGYTF
TGCAGCGTCTCAGGGGTAGGGGGCTACACCTTC
>.|TRBV11-2|TRBJ2-7|.
CASSYRQAAYEQYF
TGTGCCAGCAGCTATCGACAGGCGGCCTACGAGCAGTACTTC
>many|TRBV28|TRBJ2-7|TRBD2
CASSPLAGGPYEQYF
TGTGCCAGCAGCCCTCTAGCGGGAGGACCCTACGAGCAGTACTTC
>.|TRBV28|TRBJ2-2|TRBD2
CASSLWAGGPGELFF
TGTGCCAGCAGTTTGTGGGCGGGAGGGCCCGGGGAGCTGTTTTTT
>many|TRBV6-5|TRBJ2-7|.
CATTVPANQRDSDHYEQYF
TGTGCCACCACCGTCCCCGCTAATCAAAGGGACTCCGATCACTACGAGCAGTACTTC
>.|TRBV20-1|TRBJ2-7|.
CRPSEVTDLGQYF
TGCAGACCCTCGGAGGTGACGGACCTAGGGCAGTACTTC
>many|TRBV12-3/TRBV12-4|TRBJ1-5|TRBD1
CASSFQGANQPQHF
TGTGCCAGCAGTTTCCAGGGGGCTAATCAGCCCCAGCATTTT
>many|TRBV11-1|TRBJ2-7|.
CASSLAPIMQGRGQQYF
TGTGCCAGCAGCTTAGCCCCTATAATGCAGGGTAGGGGTCAGCAGTACTTC
>many|TRBV5-5|TRBJ2-7|.
CASSPDYGEQYF
TGTGCCAGCAGCCCAGACTACGGCGAGCAGTACTTC
>many|TRBV28|TRBJ1-2|.
CASSLLAPIEVRGYTF
TGTGCCAGCAGTTTATTAGCCCCTATCGAGGTTCGGGGCTACACCTTC
>many|TRBV5-5|TRBJ1-2|.
CASSPSRVLDYGYTF
TGTGCCAGCAGCCCATCGCGGGTTCTTGACTATGGCTACACCTTC
>.|TRBV6-2/TRBV6-3|TRBJ1-1|TRBD1
CASRTGTASRAFF
TGTGCCAGCAGAACCGGGACAGCTAGCAGGGCTTTCTTT
>.|TRBV7-6|TRBJ2-6|TRBD1
CASGTESSGANVLTF
TGTGCCAGCGGGACAGAGAGCTCTGGGGCCAACGTCCTGACTTTC
>many|TRBV15|TRBJ1-5|.
CATSRDKGSNQPQHF
TGTGCCACCAGCAGAGATAAGGGAAGCAATCAGCCCCAGCATTTT
>.|TRBV6-1|TRBJ1-5|.
CASTGRHNIQPQHF
TGTGCCAGCACTGGACGCCACAACATTCAGCCCCAGCATTTT
>many|TRBV6-1|TRBJ1-1|TRBD1
CASNPQGANEAFF
TGTGCCAGCAACCCACAGGGGGCTAATGAAGCTTTCTTT
>many|TRBV12-3/TRBV12-4|TRBJ2-2|TRBD2
CASSFYVGGVPGELFF
TGTGCCAGCAGTTTTTATGTGGGAGGGGTTCCCGGGGAGCTGTTTTTT
>many|TRBV4-1|TRBJ2-6|TRBD1
CASSPTHSGGRSSGANVLTF
TGCGCCAGCAGCCCGACTCACTCAGGGGGTAGAAGCTCTGGGGCCAACGTCCTGACTTTC
>many|TRBV28|TRBJ2-5|.
CASSFTGAAQYF
TGTGCCAGCAGTTTTACGGGGGCGGCCCAGTACTTC
>.|TRBV12-3/TRBV12-4|TRBJ2-2|TRBD2
CASSPRLAGGRLSGELFF
TGTGCCAGCAGTCCGAGACTAGCGGGAGGGAGGTTGTCCGGGGAGCTGTTTTTT